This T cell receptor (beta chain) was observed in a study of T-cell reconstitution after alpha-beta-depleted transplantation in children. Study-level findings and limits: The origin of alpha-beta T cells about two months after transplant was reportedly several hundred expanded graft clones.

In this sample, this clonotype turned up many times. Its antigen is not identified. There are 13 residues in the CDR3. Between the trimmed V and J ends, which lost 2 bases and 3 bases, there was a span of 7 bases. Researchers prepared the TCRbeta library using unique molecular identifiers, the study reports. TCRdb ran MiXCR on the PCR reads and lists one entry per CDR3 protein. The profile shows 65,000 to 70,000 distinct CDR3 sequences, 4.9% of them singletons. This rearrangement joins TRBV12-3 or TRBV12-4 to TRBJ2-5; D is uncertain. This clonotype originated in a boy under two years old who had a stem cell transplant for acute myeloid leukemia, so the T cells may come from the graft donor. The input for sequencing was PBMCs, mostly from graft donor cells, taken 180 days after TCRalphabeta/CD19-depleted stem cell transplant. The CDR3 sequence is CASSLTQEETQYF. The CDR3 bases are TGTGCCAGCAGTTTAACACAAGAAGAGACCCAGTACTTC.